These 15 T cell receptor beta chains originate from one sample sequenced in a study of identical twins (dated by TCRdb to the mid-2010s). The library was generated by 5' RACE. Sequenced on an Illumina HiSeq 2000. TCRdb's own reprocessing of the public reads used fastp at Q25 and MiXCR and kept productive beta chains. One record per CDR3 amino acid sequence lists the most common genes and DNA. The table for this sample lists around 530,000 distinct CDR3 sequences; nearly 15% of them were counted only once. The ten biggest clones cover around 0.48% of the sample. These data also formed part of another study, on yellow fever vaccine responses in identical twins.

The sequenced sample was CD4+ T cells sorted from blood. Receptors originate from a woman aged 18 to 35 in good health.

This chain connects TRBV21-1 to TRBJ2-1; TRBD2 is taken as the D call from the table, unchecked against the DNA. TRBV21-1 is a listed pseudogene. This CDR3 has 16 residues. The CDR3, as DNA: TGTGCCAGCATGACTAGCGGGAGGGGTAAGGAGGCTGAGCAGTTCTTC. As protein: CASMTSGRGKEAEQFF.

Many counts were recorded for this clonotype. The junction does not match germline at one end; this may be a read error. The chain recombines TRBV7-9 with TRBJ1-1; the D is unclear. The CDR3 loop spans 13 amino acids. Germline CDR1 reads SEHNR; CDR2 reads FQNEAQ (reference sequence). CDR3 sequence: CASSLATNTEAFF. The DNA for the CDR3 is TGCGCCAGCAGCTTGGCGACGAACACTGAAGCTTTCTTT.

This rearrangement joins TRBV3-1 to TRBJ1-1; no definite D call. The CDR3 contains 15 residues. In germline, CDR1 is LGHDT, CDR2 YNNKEL (reference sequence). Trimming cost V 3 bases and J 1 base, with 12 bases left between them. CDR3 DNA: TGTGCCAGCAGCCAGAGGATAAGTGAGAACACTGAAGCTTTCTTT. Protein product: CASSQRISENTEAFF.

The table lists this clonotype with a few counts. The genes are TRBV11-2 and TRBJ2-7, with D perhaps assigned TRBD1 or TRBD2 (6 bases each). Germline CDR1 is SGHAT and CDR2 is FQNNGV. V was clipped by 5 bases and J by 2 bases, with 10 bases between them. There are 13 residues in the CDR3. The CDR3 region is CASSVGGPYEQYF. The CDR3 DNA is TGTGCCAGCAGCGTAGGGGGGCCCTACGAGCAGTACTTC. The whole variable domain, filled in from reference TRBV11-2 and TRBJ2-7, reads EAGVAQSPRYKIIEKRQSVAFWCNPISGHATLYWYQQILGQGPKLLIQFQNNGVVDDSQLPKDRFSAERLKGVDSTLKIQPAKLEDSAVYLCASSVGGPYEQYFGPGTRLTVT.

V is TRBV7-2 and J is TRBJ2-1; 13 bases agree with TRBD2. Per the germline V gene, CDR1 is SGHTA and CDR2 is FQGNSA. This CDR3 is built from 16 residues. V was pared by 5 bases and J by 8 bases, with 9 bases of the junction left unmatched. CDR3: CASSQTSGRARDEQFF. DNA of the CDR3: TGTGCCAGCAGCCAAACTAGCGGGAGGGCCAGGGATGAGCAGTTCTTC.

This clonotype was detected a few times. The junction departs from the called germline gene at one end, perhaps through a read error. V is TRBV7-3 and J is TRBJ2-3; 7 bases map to TRBD2. The CDR3 is 16 residues long. From germline, CDR1 is SGHTA and CDR2 FQGTGA. In nucleotides, the CDR3 is TGTGCCAGCAGTTTAACCAGCGGGAAATCCCTAGTTACGCAGTATTTT. Encoded protein: CASSLTSGKSLVTQYF.

This clonotype was recorded a few times. The chain is built from TRBV5-1 and TRBJ2-7; tentatively, D is TRBD1 (6 bases). This CDR3 is built from 14 residues. Germline-derived CDR1 and CDR2 are SGHRS and YFSETQ. The V end was cut by 2 bases, the J end by 6 bases, with 15 bases between. CDR3 in DNA: TGCGCCAGCAGCTTTACAGGGTCCGCCAGCGAGCAGTACTTC. Amino acids: CASSFTGSASEQYF.

This clonotype was detected many times. The CDR3 DNA reads TGTGCCAGCAGCCTACGGCCCACAGATACGCAGTATTTT. Translated: CASSLRPTDTQYF. The chain employs TRBV12-3 or TRBV12-4 and TRBJ2-3; D is unclear. V was trimmed by 6 bases and J by 2 bases, leaving 9 bases between them. The CDR3 length is 13 residues.

This clonotype came up a few times. This chain uses TRBV6-2 or TRBV6-3 with TRBJ2-7; possible D gene TRBD1, 6 bases. Germline V gene sequence: CDR1 MNHEY, CDR2 SVGEGT. This CDR3 is 14 amino acids long. Trimming cost V 4 bases and J 3 bases, with 13 bases left between them. In DNA, the CDR3 is TGTGCCAGCAGTTCTTTCGACAGGAACTACGAGCAGTACGTC. It specifies CASSSFDRNYEQYV.

This clonotype has a handful of counts. The gene calls are TRBV10-3 and TRBJ2-1, with 9 nucleotides matching TRBD1. The V and J ends lost 7 bases and 7 bases, in that order; junction bases with no gene match: 14. This CDR3 has 16 amino acids. CDR1 is ENHRY and CDR2 is SYGVKD in the germline V gene. In nucleotides, the CDR3 is TGTGCCATCACACTGAAGGACAGGGGCCTGGGGAATGAGCAGTTCTTC. It translates to CAITLKDRGLGNEQFF.

V usage is TRBV5-1 and J usage is TRBJ1-4, with a tentative D call TRBD1 (5 bases). From germline, CDR1 is SGHRS and CDR2 YFSETQ. The CDR3 is 14 residues long. Trimming removed 4 bases at V and 7 bases at J, with 14 bases between. CDR3 nucleotide sequence: TGCGCCAGCAGCCCATCAACCGGGGGTGAAAAACTGTTTTTT. Protein: CASSPSTGGEKLFF. The variable domain in full, with the rest retrieved from reference TRBV5-1 and TRBJ1-4, is KAGVTQTPRYLIKTRGQQVTLSCSPISGHRSVSWYQQTPGQGLQFLFEYFSETQRNKGNFPGRFSGRQFSNSRSEMNVSTLELGDSALYLCASSPSTGGEKLFFGSGTQLSVL.

This clonotype showed up just a few times. The chain links TRBV20-1 to TRBJ1-5; D is unresolved. The CDR3 contains 12 residues. V shed 7 bases and J shed 4 bases, with 11 bases lying between them. CDR1 and CDR2 (germline): DFQATT, SNEGSKA (reference sequence). DNA for the CDR3: TGCAGTGTGTCGAGGATAAATCAGCCCCAGCATTTT. Translating it yields CSVSRINQPQHF.

The chain links TRBV20-1 to TRBJ2-3; tentative D call: TRBD2 (6 bases). Trimming cost V 5 bases and J 4 bases, with 19 bases left between them. The CDR3 sequence is 15 residues long. The germline V gene has CDR1 DFQATT and CDR2 SNEGSKA (reference sequence). Here the CDR3 DNA reads TGCAGTGCTTACCCCCCTGGGGGAGGCGCAGATACGCAGTATTTT. Its translation: CSAYPPGGGADTQYF.

This clonotype was picked up a small number of times. V is TRBV5-1 and J is TRBJ2-4, with 10 nucleotides matching TRBD1. CDR1 is SGHRS and CDR2 is YFSETQ in the germline V gene. The CDR3 extends over 16 amino acids. With 3 bases clipped from V and 2 bases from J, the junction kept 5 bases outside the gene matches. CDR3 in amino acids: CASSYGQGVTKNIQYF. The CDR3 region has the DNA TGCGCCAGCAGCTACGGACAGGGGGTAACCAAAAACATTCAGTACTTC. Variable domain in full (rest from reference TRBV5-1 and TRBJ2-4): KAGVTQTPRYLIKTRGQQVTLSCSPISGHRSVSWYQQTPGQGLQFLFEYFSETQRNKGNFPGRFSGRQFSNSRSEMNVSTLELGDSALYLCASSYGQGVTKNIQYFGAGTRLSVL.

The chain couples TRBV12-3 or TRBV12-4 to TRBJ2-1, with D perhaps assigned TRBD1 or TRBD2 (5 bases each). The CDR3 length is 16 residues. Trimming took off 1 base at V and 8 bases at J, with 18 bases between the two ends. The CDR3 reads CASSLDPGLAMDEQFF. In DNA form, the CDR3 reads TGTGCCAGCAGTTTAGACCCGGGGCTAGCTATGGATGAGCAGTTCTTC.